This is a list of T cell receptor beta chains from one sample in a study of T cells in placental villitis. The protocol was immunoSEQ multiplex PCR, while the TCRdb copy is restricted to in-frame clones and leaves out a portion. Of about 520 clones detected, 80% to 95% appear once; the ten largest clones hold approximately 15%. Input material: placental tissue containing maternal and fetal cells. The receptors derive from a human donor in good health; the placental T cells may come from both mother and fetus. CDR3s include the opening cysteine and the closing phenylalanine or tryptophan. The D gene is left open where the match is weak. Clone size is not always given. Where it is, it says once, few, many or a class for expanded clones.

v_call,clone_size,d_call,j_call,cdr3_aa,cdr3_nt
TRBV5-4,NA,TRBD2,TRBJ2-1,CASSPGGAIYNEQFF,TGTGCCAGCAGCCCGGGGGGAGCGATATACAATGAGCAGTTCTTC
TRBV7-9,NA,TRBD2,TRBJ2-2,CASSSGRGGSGELFF,TGTGCCAGCAGCTCGGGACGCGGGGGGTCCGGGGAGCTGTTTTTT
TRBV5-1,NA,NA,TRBJ1-1,CASSLGEQEAFF,TGCGCCAGCAGCTTGGGGGAACAAGAAGCTTTCTTT
TRBV3-1/TRBV3-2,NA,NA,TRBJ1-3,CASSVSVPIHARNTIYF,TGTGCCAGCAGCGTCTCCGTTCCCATACACGCACGAAACACCATATATTTT
TRBV9,NA,NA,TRBJ2-2,CASSVAPGVYNTGELFF,TGTGCCAGCAGCGTAGCTCCGGGTGTTTATAACACCGGGGAGCTGTTTTTT
TRBV29-1,NA,NA,TRBJ1-6,CSRIFGWSSYNSPLHF,TGCAGTCGTATCTTCGGCTGGAGCTCCTATAATTCACCCCTCCACTTT
TRBV5-6,NA,NA,TRBJ2-1,CASSLEATYNEQFF,TGTGCCAGCAGCTTGGAAGCGACCTACAATGAGCAGTTCTTC
TRBV10-3,NA,TRBD2,TRBJ2-7,CAISRGLAGATYEQYF,TGTGCCATCAGTAGAGGACTAGCGGGGGCCACCTACGAGCAGTACTTC
TRBV2,once,NA,TRBJ1-3,CASSDRGSGNTIYF,TGTGCCAGCAGTGACAGGGGATCTGGAAACACCATATATTTT
TRBV2,NA,NA,TRBJ2-1,CASSEQVPYNEQFF,TGTGCCAGCAGTGAGCAGGTCCCCTACAATGAGCAGTTCTTC
TRBV4-1,NA,NA,TRBJ1-5,CASSQEASSNQPQHF,TGCGCCAGCAGCCAAGAGGCGTCAAGCAATCAGCCCCAGCATTTT
TRBV12-1,NA,NA,TRBJ1-5,CASSDIQPQHF,TGTGCCAGCAGCGACATACAGCCCCAGCATTTT
TRBV13,NA,NA,TRBJ2-3,CASSFLGRDTQYF,TGTGCCAGCAGCTTTTTAGGTCGAGATACGCAGTATTTT
TRBV18,NA,NA,TRBJ2-5,CASSPGLGETQYF,TGTGCCAGCTCTCCCGGACTTGGAGAGACCCAGTACTTC
TRBV4-1,NA,NA,TRBJ1-1,CASSQDTEAFF,TGCGCCAGCAGCCAGGACACTGAAGCTTTCTTT
TRBV24-1,NA,TRBD1,TRBJ1-2,CATSDQDRIYGYTF,TGTGCCACCAGTGACCAGGACAGGATTTACGGCTACACCTTC
TRBV12-5,NA,NA,TRBJ2-7,CASGLDSSYEQYF,TGTGCTAGTGGTTTGGACAGCTCCTACGAGCAGTACTTC